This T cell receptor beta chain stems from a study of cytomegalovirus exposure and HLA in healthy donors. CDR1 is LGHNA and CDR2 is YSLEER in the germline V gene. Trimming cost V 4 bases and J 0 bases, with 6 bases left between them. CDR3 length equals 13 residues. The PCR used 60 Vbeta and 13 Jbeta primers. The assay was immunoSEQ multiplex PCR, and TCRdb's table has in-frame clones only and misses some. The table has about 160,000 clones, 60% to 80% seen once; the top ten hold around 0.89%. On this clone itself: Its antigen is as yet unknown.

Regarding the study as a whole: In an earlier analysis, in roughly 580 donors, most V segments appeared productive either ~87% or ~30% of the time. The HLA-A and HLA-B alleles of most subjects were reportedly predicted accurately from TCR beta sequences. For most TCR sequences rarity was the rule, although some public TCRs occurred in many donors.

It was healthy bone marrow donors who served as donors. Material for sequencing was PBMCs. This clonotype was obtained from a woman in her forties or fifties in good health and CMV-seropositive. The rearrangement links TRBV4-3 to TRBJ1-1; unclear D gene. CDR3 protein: CASSLGVNTEAFF. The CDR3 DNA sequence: TGCGCCAGCAGCCTCGGGGTGAACACTGAAGCTTTCTTT.